The 11 T cell receptor beta chains in this list originate from one sample, sequenced in a study of glioma-infiltrating T cells. Amplification of TCR alpha and beta CDR3 regions from RNA used iRepertoire nested multiplex PCR. TCRdb analysed the multiplex PCR reads with MiXCR anew, one entry per CDR3 protein. The sample lists around 180,000 distinct CDR3 sequences; 43% were seen once. Sequencing input: glioma tissue, nonneoplastic brain tissue, or PBMCs (not recorded which). The receptors shown here come from a human donor with low-grade glioma or glioblastoma, undergoing nonglioma brain surgery, or in good health (not recorded which).

The sample holds many counts of this clonotype. The chain combines TRBV19 with TRBJ2-5; D remains ambiguous. CDR3 size: 14 residues. Germline V gives CDR1 LNHDA, CDR2 SQIVND (reference sequence). The V gene lost 3 bases and the J gene lost 5 bases, with 13 bases spanning the gap. The CDR3 loop reads CASSIWEKRETQYF. The CDR3 DNA reads as TGTGCCAGTAGTATTTGGGAAAAGAGGGAGACCCAGTACTTC.

This clonotype came up a few times. This CDR3 reads CASSPQDEQFF. CDR3 DNA sequence: TGTGCCAGCTCACCCCAAGATGAGCAGTTCTTC. J is TRBJ2-1 and V is TRBV18; the D is unclear. Germline assignment: CDR1 KGHSH and CDR2 LQKENI. There are 11 residues in the CDR3. V lost 3 bases and J lost 8, with 5 bases in between.

This clonotype is medium-sized by share. V usage is TRBV7-8 and J usage is TRBJ2-3; D unclear. The CDR3 sequence is 14 residues long. The germline CDR1 and CDR2 sequences are SGHVS and FQNEAQ. V dropped 0 bases and J dropped 5 bases, with 9 bases sitting between them. The CDR3: CASSLASWGDTQYF. The CDR3 DNA reads as TGTGCCAGCAGCTTAGCTTCCTGGGGAGATACGCAGTATTTT.

Regarding this clonotype: A read error may be the cause here, since a much bigger clone is one base away. J is TRBJ2-1 and V is TRBV3-1; D is undetermined. The germline V gene has CDR1 LGHDT and CDR2 YNNKEL (reference sequence). The CDR3 totals 13 residues. The CDR3 DNA follows: TGTGCCCGCAGCCAATATCGGCACAATGAGCAGTTCTTC. It is translated as CARSQYRHNEQFF.

As to this clonotype: Given a much more abundant clone one base away, this may be a read error. The chain couples TRBV12-3 or TRBV12-4 to TRBJ1-1; TRBD1 might be the D (5 bases). This CDR3 comprises 12 residues. The CDR3 loop reads CASSSIGTGAFF. DNA of the CDR3: TGTGCCAGCAGTTCCATAGGGACTGGAGCTTTCTTT.

Details on this clonotype: Being one base from a much bigger clone, this may be a read error. The chain carries TRBV4-2 and TRBJ2-1, with D possibly TRBD1 on 6 matching bases. The CDR3 is made up of 14 amino acids. From germline, CDR1 is LGHNA and CDR2 YNFKEQ. CDR3 nucleotide sequence: TGTTCCAGCAGCCAAGGGACACAAGACAATGAGCAGTTCTTC. It is translated as CSSSQGTQDNEQFF.

Concerning this clonotype: No conserved phenylalanine or tryptophan is present at the end of the CDR3, so a read error is the likely explanation. The rearrangement joins TRBV10-3 to TRBJ2-1; 7 nucleotides align to TRBD2. The germline V gene encodes CDR1 ENHRY and CDR2 SYGVKD. This CDR3 has 15 residues. The V and J ends lost 6 bases and 2 bases, in that order; junction bases with no gene match: 7. CDR3 in DNA: TGTGCCATCAGCGAAGAGCGGGACCCCTACAATGAGCAGTTCCTC. It encodes CAISEERDPYNEQFL.

V gene TRBV25-1 combines with J gene TRBJ2-3, with 8 bases that match TRBD1. CDR3 length equals 16 residues. Unmatched junction bases numbered 5, after V lost 2 bases and J lost 1 base. Germline-derived CDR1 and CDR2 are MGHDK and SYGVNS. This CDR3 is CASSERRGLGTDTQYF. In DNA, the CDR3 is TGTGCCAGCAGTGAACGCAGGGGGCTTGGCACAGATACGCAGTATTTT. Variable domain in full (rest from reference TRBV25-1 and TRBJ2-3): EADIYQTPRYLVIGTGKKITLECSQTMGHDKMYWYQQDPGMELHLIHYSYGVNSTEKGDLSSESTVSRIRTEHFPLTLESARPSHTSQYLCASSERRGLGTDTQYFGPGTRLTVL.

The rearrangement uses TRBV19 and TRBJ1-5; 7 bases map to TRBD1. The CDR3 loop spans 15 amino acids. Germline CDR1 reads LNHDA; CDR2 reads SQIVND (reference sequence). J gave up 0 bases and V 6 bases, and 5 bases lay outside the gene matches. This CDR3 reads CASSRGTYSNQPQHF. The CDR3 nucleotides read TGTGCCAGTAGCAGGGGGACATATAGCAATCAGCCCCAGCATTTT.

The V and J genes are TRBV19 and TRBJ1-5; 7 nucleotides agree with TRBD1. The V and J ends lost 1 base and 10 bases, in that order; junction bases with no gene match: 16. This CDR3 is built from 17 residues. Per germline, CDR1 LNHDA and CDR2 SQIVND (reference sequence). The CDR3 is CASSIVPGYRGLYPQHF. In DNA form, the CDR3 reads TGTGCCAGTAGTATAGTGCCCGGGTACAGGGGATTGTACCCCCAGCATTTT.

This chain joins TRBV2 and TRBJ2-7, with TRBD2 as a possible D gene (6 bases). CDR1 and CDR2 from the germline V gene are SNHLY and FYNNEI. The V end was cut by 6 bases, the J end by 3 bases, with 18 bases between. The CDR3 has 15 amino acids. The CDR3 is CASSLAGLTNYEQYF. The CDR3 nucleotides read TGTGCCAGCAGCTTAGCCGGACTAACAAACTACGAGCAGTACTTC.